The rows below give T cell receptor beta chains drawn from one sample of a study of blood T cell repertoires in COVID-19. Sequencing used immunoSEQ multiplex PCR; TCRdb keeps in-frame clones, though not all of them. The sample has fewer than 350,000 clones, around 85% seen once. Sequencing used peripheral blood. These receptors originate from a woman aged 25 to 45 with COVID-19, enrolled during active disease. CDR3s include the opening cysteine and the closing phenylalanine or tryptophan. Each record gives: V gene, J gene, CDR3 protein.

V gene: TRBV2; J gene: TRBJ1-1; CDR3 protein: CASRQWGGRDTEAFF
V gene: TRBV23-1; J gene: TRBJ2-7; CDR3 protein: CASTRTHPHEQYF
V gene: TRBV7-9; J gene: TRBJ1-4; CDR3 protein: CASSLAGDRGREKLFF
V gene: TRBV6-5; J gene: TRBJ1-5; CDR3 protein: CASSRGRGSNEPQHF
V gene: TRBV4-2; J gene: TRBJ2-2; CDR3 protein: CASSPGGNTGELFF
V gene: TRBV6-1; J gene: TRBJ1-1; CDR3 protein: CASSDYGQGVGTEAFF
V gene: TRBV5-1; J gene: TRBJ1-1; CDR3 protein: CASSVAGASATEAFF
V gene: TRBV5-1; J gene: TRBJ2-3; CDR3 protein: CASSTKLADPSTDTQYF
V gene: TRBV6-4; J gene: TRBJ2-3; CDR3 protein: CASSELAGEADTQYF
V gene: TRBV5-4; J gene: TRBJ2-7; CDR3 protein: CASSYPRGAHEQYF
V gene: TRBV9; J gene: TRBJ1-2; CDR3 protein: CASSALQGYGYTF
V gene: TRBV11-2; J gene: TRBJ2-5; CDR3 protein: CASSLAEETQYF
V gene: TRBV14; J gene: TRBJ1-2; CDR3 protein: CASSQALDEGYTF
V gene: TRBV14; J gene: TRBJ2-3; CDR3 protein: CASSVGGTSTDTQYF
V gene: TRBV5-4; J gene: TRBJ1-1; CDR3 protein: CASSSVNTEAFF
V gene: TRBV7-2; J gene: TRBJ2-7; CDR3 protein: CASSLVEGGFYEQYF